The subject of this entry is one T cell receptor beta chain. The antigen is undetermined. This record comes from a study of T cells expressing NK-cell markers. Study summary: Source material for TCR beta repertoires consisted of sorted CD3+CD56+NKG2C+, CD3+CD56+NKG2C- and CD3+CD56-NKG2C+ T cells. Study-wide points: More than five of the donors carried dominant NKG2C+ clonotypes that took up roughly 1.0-8% of their CD8+ T cells.

CDR3 length equals 13 residues. Per germline, CDR1 SQVTM and CDR2 ANQGSEA. With the 5' RACE reads reprocessed, TCRdb shows one record per CDR3 protein and no DNA. This sample's clone table lists about 260,000 distinct CDR3 sequences. The sequencing input was blood T cells: a sorted CD56 or NKG2C T cell subset, CD4+ or CD8+ T cells, or bulk PBMC T cells (not recorded which). The clonotype originates from a man younger than 35 in good health. The chain combines TRBV29-1 with TRBJ1-2; there is no DNA to check the TCRdb D call of TRBD1. The CDR3 sequence: CSVRDRENYGYTF.